One sample yielded the 14 T cell receptor beta chains listed below, sequenced in a study of beta chain features in type 1 diabetes. Study outcomes and limitations: Across all four CD4+ subsets, people with type 1 diabetes showed modestly shorter TCRB CDR3s.

These TCRs are of unknown antigen specificity. Reverse transcription of all isolated RNA meant that expressed TCRB transcripts were sequenced. Some clones are missing from TCRdb's copy, which holds only in-frame ones; the method was immunoSEQ multiplex PCR. Seen here are under 150,000 clones, roughly 17% observed once, and the top ten hold 2% to 3%. The sequencing sample was made of central memory CD4+ T cells from blood. Source of these receptors: a man between 18 and 29 years old with type 1 diabetes.

This clone was found many times. The chain recombines TRBV7-2 with TRBJ1-2; D is unresolved. In germline, CDR1 is SGHTA, CDR2 FQGNSA. CDR3 length: 13 residues. V shed 5 bases and J shed 3 bases, with 10 bases lying between them. The CDR3 bases are TGTGCCAGCAGCGCCGGGCCCCACTATGGCTACACCTTC. Residues: CASSAGPHYGYTF.

V is TRBV25-1 and J is TRBJ2-1; D might be TRBD2 (6 bases). The length of the CDR3 is 16 residues. V lost 4 bases and J lost 1, with 14 bases in between. Germline-derived CDR1 and CDR2 are MGHDK and SYGVNS. The CDR3 DNA sequence: TGTGCCAGCAGTGTGGCGGGGCAAGGGTCCTACAATGAGCAGTTCTTC. It yields the protein CASSVAGQGSYNEQFF.

The V gene is TRBV25-1, the J gene TRBJ2-2; the D is unclear. Germline loops: CDR1 MGHDK, CDR2 SYGVNS. V was clipped by 8 bases and J by 2 bases, with 3 bases between them. The CDR3 sequence is 11 residues long. The CDR3 reads CASRNTGELFF. The CDR3 bases are TGTGCCAGCCGAAACACCGGGGAGCTGTTTTTT.

In its sample, this clone was seen a few times. The chain carries TRBV11-2 and TRBJ2-3; no clear D. The germline gives CDR1 SGHAT, CDR2 FQNNGV. The CDR3 has 13 amino acids. V dropped 3 bases and J dropped 7 bases, with 11 bases sitting between them. CDR3 amino acids: CASSFNEENTQYF. The CDR3 DNA reads TGTGCCAGCAGCTTCAACGAGGAAAATACGCAGTATTTT. Full variable domain (remainder filled in from reference TRBV11-2 and TRBJ2-3): EAGVAQSPRYKIIEKRQSVAFWCNPISGHATLYWYQQILGQGPKLLIQFQNNGVVDDSQLPKDRFSAERLKGVDSTLKIQPAKLEDSAVYLCASSFNEENTQYFGPGTRLTVL.

The rearrangement uses TRBV5-1 and TRBJ2-7, with 12 nucleotides matching TRBD1. With V trimmed by 4 bases and J by 4 bases, 6 bases remained unmatched. Per the germline V gene, CDR1 is SGHRS and CDR2 is YFSETQ. The CDR3 runs to 15 residues. This CDR3 reads CASSPGGQGAYEQYF. CDR3 in DNA: TGCGCCAGCAGCCCCGGGGGACAGGGGGCTTACGAGCAGTACTTC.

V is TRBV29-1 and J is TRBJ2-7; the D call may be TRBD1 or TRBD2 (5 bases each). There are 15 residues in the CDR3. Trimming took off 5 bases at V and 3 bases at J, with 20 bases between the two ends. The germline CDR1 and CDR2 sequences are SQVTM and ANQGSEA. CDR3 DNA sequence: TGCAGCGTTCCCGGACTCCCAGGGACGAACTACGAGCAGTACTTC. As protein: CSVPGLPGTNYEQYF.

This chain joins TRBV30 and TRBJ2-5, with 7 positions matching TRBD2. The trim removed 0 bases at V and 7 bases at J, leaving 11 bases unmatched. Germline CDR1 GTSNPN, CDR2 SVGIG (reference sequence). The CDR3 has 15 residues. CDR3 in amino acids: CAWSVRGGLGRTQYF. DNA for the CDR3: TGTGCCTGGAGTGTAAGGGGAGGACTAGGTCGGACCCAGTACTTC.

This clone has just a few counts. This chain uses TRBV21-1 with TRBJ1-6. TRBV21-1 is a pseudogene segment. The CDR3 is made up of 17 amino acids. In DNA form, the CDR3 reads TGTGCCAGCAGCAGCGTGAGGCAGGGAACCACCGGGGGACCCCTCCACTTT. Protein sequence: CASSSVRQGTTGGPLHF.

The chain is built from TRBV7-9 and TRBJ2-6; possibly TRBD2 for D (6 bases). The CDR3 consists of 19 residues. Trimming removed 5 bases at V and 0 bases at J, with 20 bases between. Per germline, CDR1 SEHNR and CDR2 FQNEAQ (reference sequence). In nucleotides, the CDR3 is TGTGCCAGCAGCCCACAACGGGCGGGACCGATCTCTGGGGCCAACGTCCTGACTTTC. Its protein product is CASSPQRAGPISGANVLTF.

This clone was counted only a few times. The same CDR3 can be traced to other DNA sequences in this sample. The CDR3 is CASSPPGDRGHEQYF. Here the CDR3 DNA reads TGTGCCAGCAGTCCCCCCGGGGACAGGGGGCACGAGCAGTACTTC. V usage is TRBV28 and J usage is TRBJ2-7, with TRBD1 identical over 12 bases. Trimming removed 5 bases from V and 5 bases from J; junction bases left unmatched: 7. Germline V gene data show CDR1 as MDHEN and CDR2 as SYDVKM. CDR3 length: 15 amino acids.

In its sample, this clone was seen a few times. CDR3 coding DNA: TGTGCCAGCTCACAACGGGACTTGGGCTCCCATGAGCAGTTCTTC. As protein: CASSQRDLGSHEQFF. This rearrangement joins TRBV18 to TRBJ2-1; maybe TRBD2 (6 bases). The germline CDR1 and CDR2 sequences are KGHSH and LQKENI. The CDR3 spans 15 residues. The V and J ends lost 4 bases and 8 bases respectively, with 18 bases between them.

This clone has a handful of counts. V and J are TRBV6-5 and TRBJ2-7, with 8 positions matching TRBD1. J lost 4 bases, V lost 5 bases, and 10 bases had no gene match. The CDR3 contains 15 residues. Germline CDR1 is MNHEY and CDR2 is SVGAGI. The chain's CDR3 is CASSRPGQASYEQYF. CDR3 DNA: TGTGCCAGCAGTAGACCGGGACAGGCTTCTTACGAGCAGTACTTC.

The chain recombines TRBV5-4 with TRBJ1-2; D is possibly TRBD1 (5 bases). The germline gives CDR1 SGHNT, CDR2 YYREEE (reference sequence). V gave up 2 bases and J gave up 6 bases, with 11 bases separating them. This CDR3 is built from 13 residues. The CDR3 DNA follows: TGTGCCAGCAGCTTAAAGGGGCAGGATGGCTACACCTTC. Translation gives CASSLKGQDGYTF.

The CDR3 loop reads CASSESLVQQYF. CDR3 sequence (DNA): TGTGCCAGCAGTGAGTCCCTAGTCCAGCAGTACTTC. The V gene is TRBV6-1, the J gene TRBJ2-7; D is unclear. Trimming removed 3 bases from V and 8 bases from J, with 11 bases in between. CDR1 is MNHNS, CDR2 SASEGT, per germline. CDR3 length equals 12 residues.